What follows are 26 T cell receptor beta chains derived from one specimen sequenced in a study of T cell clonality in common variable immunodeficiency. The assay was immunoSEQ multiplex PCR, and TCRdb's table has in-frame clones only and misses some. The repertoire consists of 40,000 to 45,000 clones, none detected only once. Sequencing input: peripheral blood mononuclear cells. The receptor source for this set is a person between 18 and 70 years old in good health.

This clone was observed at least ten times. The CDR3 end is not reached by the read, which stops 3 residues before it; the germline J gene fills it in. At the DNA level, this CDR3 is encoded by other sequences in the same sample as well. The chain uses TRBV5-1 and TRBJ1-4, with 11 bases identical to TRBD1. The germline gives CDR1 SGHRS, CDR2 YFSETQ. V dropped 3 bases and J dropped 7; count of bases not matched to a gene: 2. The CDR3 runs to 14 residues. The covered CDR3 bases are TGCGCCAGCAGCTCCGGGACAGGGGGTGAAAAA. Protein sequence: CASSSGTGGEK. The entire CDR3 reads CASSSGTGGEKLFF.

The sample holds many counts of this clone. Read sequence stops 3 residues before the CDR3 end, and the germline J gene provides the missing end. The chain joins TRBV13 to TRBJ2-7; 7 bases map to TRBD1. Germline V CDR1 and CDR2: PRHDT, FYEKMQ (reference sequence). The CDR3 has 12 residues. V lost 6 bases and J lost 4; bases outside the gene matches: 3. CDR3 loop: CASRTQGYEQYF. CDR3 DNA (partial): TGTGCCAGCAGAACACAGGGGTACGAG.

This clone was picked up many times. The CDR3 end lies 3 residues beyond the end of the read and is filled in from the germline J gene. V usage is TRBV13 and J usage is TRBJ2-4; TRBD1 agrees at 7 bases. CDR3 length equals 15 residues. The junction had 13 bases not matched to a gene; V was cut back by 5 bases and J by 9 bases. Germline CDR1 reads PRHDT; CDR2 reads FYEKMQ (reference sequence). The DNA read from the CDR3 is TGTGCCAGCAGCAAGAGACAGGGAATCCCAATCATT. This sequence encodes CASSKRQGIPII. The entire CDR3 protein is CASSKRQGIPIIQYF.

This clone was detected a few times. The CDR3 goes on 3 residues after the read ends, and that part is filled in from the germline J gene. The chain employs TRBV29-1 and TRBJ2-7; 14 bases line up with TRBD2. This CDR3 region has 13 residues. CDR1 is SQVTM and CDR2 is ANQGSEA in the germline V gene. The J segment lost 6 bases and the V segment lost 6 bases, leaving 4 bases of the junction unmatched. The CDR3 is CSVQTSGRGEQYF. CDR3 DNA, as far as it was read: TGCAGCGTACAGACTAGCGGGAGGGGCGAG.

The sample holds a few counts of this clone. CDR3 DNA (partial): TGTGCCAGCAGCGGGGGACAGAGCTCCTACGAG. Protein sequence: CASSGGQSSYE. The complete CDR3 reads CASSGGQSSYEQYF. The gene calls are TRBV5-5 and TRBJ2-7; 7 nucleotides align to TRBD1. The CDR3 end falls 3 residues outside the read, so it is completed with the germline J gene. The CDR3 totals 14 residues. Germline lookup yields CDR1 SGHKS and CDR2 YYEKEE (reference sequence). V lost 4 bases, J lost 0 bases, and 4 bases stayed unmatched.

At least ten counts were recorded for this clone. The read is 3 residues too short to cover the CDR3 end, so that end is filled in from the germline J gene. The chain couples TRBV2 to TRBJ2-1; 10 nucleotides align to TRBD2. With 8 bases clipped from V and 8 bases from J, the junction kept 12 bases outside the gene matches. CDR1 is SNHLY, CDR2 FYNNEI, per germline. The CDR3 totals 15 residues. CDR3 DNA (partial): TGTGCCAGCTTAAGCGGGAGGGCCTATCGGGATGAG. This translates into CASLSGRAYRDE. The full CDR3 protein reads CASLSGRAYRDEQFF.

In this sample, this clone turned up many times. Read sequence stops 3 residues before the CDR3 end, and the germline J gene provides the missing end. The gene calls are TRBV7-2 and TRBJ2-1, with TRBD2 matching 9 bases. Germline V gene lookup returns CDR1 SGHTA and CDR2 FQGNSA. CDR3 size: 15 residues. V dropped 6 bases and J dropped 7; count of bases not matched to a gene: 10. Incomplete CDR3 DNA: TGTGCCAGCAGTATTAATAGCGGGGGACATAATGAG. This gives the protein CASSINSGGHNE. The entire CDR3 protein reads CASSINSGGHNEQFF.

In its sample, this clone was seen many times. Coverage ceases 3 residues before the CDR3 finishes, and the germline J gene fills in the end. The J gene is TRBJ2-6, the V gene TRBV27; 9 nucleotides align to TRBD2. Per the germline V gene, CDR1 is MNHEY and CDR2 is SMNVEV (reference sequence). The ends lost 7 bases at V and 0 bases at J; junction bases unmatched: 4. This CDR3 is 16 amino acids long. The sequenced CDR3 bases are TGTGCCAGCAAGAGCGGGGGGCCCTCTGGGGCCAACGTC. This gives the protein CASKSGGPSGANV. In full, the CDR3 reads CASKSGGPSGANVLTF.

This clone appeared many times. The observed sequence ends 3 residues before the CDR3 terminus, with the missing tail filled in from the germline J gene. The chain uses TRBV5-1 and TRBJ1-2; 11 bases agree with TRBD1. The germline V gene encodes CDR1 SGHRS and CDR2 YFSETQ. This CDR3 contains 14 residues. CDR3 sequence: CASSTGQGGDGYTF. CDR3 bases read: TGCGCCAGCAGCACGGGACAGGGGGGCGACGGC.

This clone appeared many times. The CDR3 end is not reached by the read, which stops 3 residues before it; the germline J gene fills it in. J is TRBJ2-1 and V is TRBV19; D is undetermined. The germline V gene encodes CDR1 LNHDA and CDR2 SQIVND (reference sequence). V shed 2 bases and J shed 1 base, with 3 bases lying between them. The length of the CDR3 is 13 residues. The sequenced CDR3 bases are TGTGCCAGTAGTATACGGTCCTACAATGAG. Amino acids: CASSIRSYNE. The CDR3 reads in full as CASSIRSYNEQFF. The complete variable domain, with remaining parts taken from reference TRBV19 and TRBJ2-1, reads DGGITQSPKYLFRKEGQNVTLSCEQNLNHDAMYWYRQDPGQGLRLIYYSQIVNDFQKGDIAEGYSVSREKKESFPLTVTSAQKNPTAFYLCASSIRSYNEQFFGPGTRLTVL.

A word on this clone: The CDR3 extends 3 residues past the end of the read, so its final part is completed from the germline J gene. V gene TRBV7-7 combines with J gene TRBJ1-3; possible D gene TRBD1, 5 bases. CDR1 and CDR2 from the germline V gene are SSHAT and FNYEAQ (reference sequence). Trimming removed 0 bases from V and 0 bases from J, with 15 bases in between. The CDR3 is 18 residues long. The sequenced CDR3 bases are TGTGCCAGCAGCTTAGCCCCGGGGGGGGTAAGCTCTGGAAACACC. Encoded protein: CASSLAPGGVSSGNT. The full CDR3 reads CASSLAPGGVSSGNTIYF.

This clone was picked up many times. The read comes to an end 3 residues before the CDR3 does, leaving the germline J gene to fill in the end. The chain carries TRBV9 and TRBJ1-4, with TRBD1 identical over 7 bases. J lost 3 bases, V lost 7 bases, and 6 bases had no gene match. Per the germline V gene, CDR1 is SGDLS and CDR2 is YYNGEE. This CDR3 has 14 residues. The covered CDR3 bases are TGTGCCAGCTCCACCCAGGGGGCTAATGAAAAA. This encodes CASSTQGANEK. The entire CDR3 protein is CASSTQGANEKLFF.

Ten or more counts support this clone. The sequence runs out 3 residues before the end of the CDR3; the remainder is reconstructed from the germline J gene. V gene TRBV5-8 combines with J gene TRBJ1-1, with a possible D match to TRBD1 (6 bases). CDR3 length: 14 amino acids. Germline V gene lookup returns CDR1 SGHTS and CDR2 YDEGEE. V lost 4 bases and J lost 0, with 10 bases in between. CDR3 sequence reads: CASSTRDMNTEAFF. The DNA read from the CDR3 is TGTGCCAGCAGCACCAGGGACATGAACACTGAA.

This clone was recorded many times. The sequence runs out 3 residues before the end of the CDR3; the remainder is reconstructed from the germline J gene. The chain joins TRBV10-3 to TRBJ1-1; no firm D call. CDR1 ENHRY and CDR2 SYGVKD come from the germline V gene. V was trimmed by 1 base and J by 0 bases, leaving 9 bases between them. The CDR3 spans 15 residues. The part of the CDR3 DNA that was read is TGTGCCATCAGTGAGTTAGAGCCGTTGAACACTGAA. Its translation is CAISELEPLNTE. The CDR3 as a whole reads CAISELEPLNTEAFF.

This clone was recorded a few times. The read stops 3 residues short of the end of the CDR3; the missing end is completed from the germline J gene. The chain combines TRBV10-2 with TRBJ1-2; a possible D gene is TRBD1 (5 bases). The germline CDR1 and CDR2 sequences are WSHSY and SAAADI. V lost 3 bases, J lost 4 bases, and 15 bases lay in between. This CDR3 has 15 residues. Incomplete CDR3 DNA: TGCGCCAGCAGTGACTCGCGCGTGACAGCCTATGGC. Encoded protein: CASSDSRVTAYG. The complete CDR3 sequence is CASSDSRVTAYGYTF.

This clone has more than one count but fewer than ten. The DNA read from the CDR3 is TGTGCCAGCAGCCCCCGGGGGGCGAGTAATTCACCC. Its translation is CASSPRGASNSP. The CDR3 reads in full as CASSPRGASNSPLHF. The V and J genes are TRBV5-6 and TRBJ1-6; a weak D match, TRBD1 (6 bases). The CDR3 end falls 3 residues outside the read, so it is completed with the germline J gene. The CDR3 sequence is 15 residues long. Germline values: CDR1 SGHDT, CDR2 YYEEEE. Trimming shortened V by 4 bases and J by 6 bases, and 14 bases separated the two germline ends.

This clone was observed many times. The missing CDR3 end, 3 residues past where the read stops, is filled in from the germline J gene. The gene calls are TRBV5-1 and TRBJ1-1, with TRBD1 as a possible D gene (5 bases). The germline CDR1 and CDR2 sequences are SGHRS and YFSETQ. Trimming shortened V by 3 bases and J by 7 bases, and 16 bases separated the two germline ends. This CDR3 spans 14 amino acids. CDR3 bases read: TGCGCCAGCAGCTGGAATTTGGCCCAGGGTGAA. It is translated as CASSWNLAQGE. The whole CDR3 protein is CASSWNLAQGEAFF.

In this sample, this clone turned up many times. The CDR3 end is not reached by the read, which stops 3 residues before it; the germline J gene fills it in. This chain connects TRBV19 to TRBJ1-3, with TRBD1 matching over 10 bases. V lost 6 bases to trimming and J lost 4 bases; unmatched junction nucleotides: 9. Germline-derived CDR1 and CDR2 are LNHDA and SQIVND (reference sequence). The CDR3 is 16 amino acids. CDR3 protein: CASRHRQGAPGNTIYF. The sequenced part of the CDR3 DNA is TGTGCCAGTAGACACCGACAGGGGGCTCCGGGAAACACC. Full variable domain (remainder filled in from reference TRBV19 and TRBJ1-3): DGGITQSPKYLFRKEGQNVTLSCEQNLNHDAMYWYRQDPGQGLRLIYYSQIVNDFQKGDIAEGYSVSREKKESFPLTVTSAQKNPTAFYLCASRHRQGAPGNTIYFGEGSWLTVV.

This clone was detected ten times or more. The read gets to within 3 residues of the CDR3 end, and the germline J gene fills in the rest. V is TRBV20-1 and J is TRBJ1-2, with 9 nucleotides matching TRBD1. CDR3 length: 14 residues. Germline trimming cut 3 bases from V and 1 base from J; bases unmatched to any gene: 3. CDR1 is DFQATT, CDR2 SNEGSKA, per germline (reference sequence). CDR3 residues: CSASWTGDNYGYTF. The CDR3 bases that were read are TGCAGTGCTAGCTGGACAGGGGATAACTATGGC.

This clone appeared many times. The missing CDR3 end, 3 residues past where the read stops, is filled in from the germline J gene. The chain couples TRBV5-1 to TRBJ2-7; 7 bases line up with TRBD2. Germline V lookup: CDR1 SGHRS, CDR2 YFSETQ. Germline trimming cut 3 bases from V and 0 bases from J; bases unmatched to any gene: 6. The CDR3 consists of 15 residues. The CDR3: CASSWGGGGSYEQYF. The sequenced part of the CDR3 DNA is TGCGCCAGCAGCTGGGGAGGCGGGGGCTCCTACGAG.

This clone was observed many times. The read falls 3 residues short of the CDR3 end, and the missing part is taken from the germline J gene. The chain recombines TRBV20-1 with TRBJ1-2, with 10 bases fitting TRBD1. The CDR3 contains 15 residues. The trim removed 4 bases at V and 0 bases at J, leaving 5 bases unmatched. The V gene's germline CDR1 is DFQATT and CDR2 SNEGSKA (reference sequence). The CDR3 sequence: CSATGTGDSNYGYTF. The DNA read from the CDR3 is TGCAGTGCTACCGGGACAGGGGACTCTAACTATGGC.

This clone was recorded many times. The observed sequence ends 3 residues before the CDR3 terminus, with the missing tail filled in from the germline J gene. The rearrangement uses TRBV19 and TRBJ2-6; perhaps TRBD2 as D (5 bases). CDR3 length: 16 amino acids. The germline gives CDR1 LNHDA, CDR2 SQIVND (reference sequence). V lost 5 bases, J lost 0 bases, and 11 bases lay in between. The CDR3 loop reads CASSEGRNSGANVLTF. Incomplete CDR3 DNA: TGTGCCAGTAGTGAGGGCAGGAACTCTGGGGCCAACGTC.

This clone was recorded many times. The CDR3 end is not reached by the read, which stops 3 residues before it; the germline J gene fills it in. This chain links TRBV5-6 with TRBJ1-1; perhaps TRBD1 as D (5 bases). The CDR3 has 15 amino acids. The V and J ends lost 6 bases and 4 bases respectively, with 19 bases between them. The germline V gene has CDR1 SGHDT and CDR2 YYEEEE. The covered CDR3 bases are TGTGCCAGCACCTTTCAGGGCTTTGATGGCACTGAA. As protein: CASTFQGFDGTE. The full CDR3 protein reads CASTFQGFDGTEAFF. Full variable domain (rest looked up from reference TRBV5-6 and TRBJ1-1): DAGVTQSPTHLIKTRGQQVTLRCSPKSGHDTVSWYQQALGQGPQFIFQYYEEEERQRGNFPDRFSGHQFPNYSSELNVNALLLGDSALYLCASTFQGFDGTEAFFGQGTRLTVV.

In this sample, this clone turned up many times. The read terminates 3 residues before the CDR3 end, so the remaining end is supplied by the germline J gene. This chain connects TRBV5-1 to TRBJ2-1; perhaps TRBD2 as D (6 bases). Germline lookup yields CDR1 SGHRS and CDR2 YFSETQ. This CDR3 contains 17 residues. Trimming cost V 0 bases and J 4 bases, with 17 bases left between them. The covered CDR3 bases are TGCGCCAGCAGCTTGGCCTGGGTAGCGGACAAATACAATGAG. This encodes CASSLAWVADKYNE. The whole CDR3 protein is CASSLAWVADKYNEQFF.

This clone was counted at least ten times. The read terminates 3 residues ahead of where the CDR3 ends, so the germline J gene completes it. This sequence joins TRBV7-3 and TRBJ2-1; D may be TRBD1 (6 bases). Germline loops: CDR1 SGHTA, CDR2 FQGTGA. The CDR3 length is 12 residues. V lost 11 bases and J lost 3, with 11 bases in between. The CDR3 spells CAGHRDYNEQFF. CDR3 DNA (partial): TGTGCCGGACACAGGGACTACAATGAG. The full variable domain, completed using reference TRBV7-3 and TRBJ2-1, is GAGVSQTPSNKVTEKGKYVELRCDPISGHTALYWYRQSLGQGPEFLIYFQGTGAADDSGLPNDRFFAVRPEGSVSTLKIQRTERGDSAVYLCAGHRDYNEQFFGPGTRLTVL.

This clone was seen ten or more times. Sequencing ends 3 residues short of the CDR3 end; the germline J gene provides the rest. This sequence joins TRBV5-1 and TRBJ2-7; TRBD1 matches at 8 bases. Germline CDR1 reads SGHRS; CDR2 reads YFSETQ. The CDR3 sequence is 14 residues long. J was trimmed by 1 base and V by 4 bases; bases with no gene match: 4. The CDR3 loop is CASSNGQGSYEQYF. The covered CDR3 bases are TGCGCCAGCAGCAACGGACAGGGTTCCTACGAG.